Described below is a single T cell receptor (beta chain) sequence and its context. Antigen: not known. The repertoire was sequenced with immunoSEQ multiplex PCR; TCRdb's copy has only in-frame clones and lacks some. The sample has roughly 150,000 clones, 90% seen once. The CDR3 sequence is 17 residues long. V was shortened by 1 base and J by 11 bases, with 24 bases between the two germline ends. Germline V gene data show CDR1 as SGHVS and CDR2 as FQNEAQ. This sample is drawn from a study of T cell responses to AZD1222 COVID-19 vaccine. Findings and limits, study-wide: Repertoire collection took place solely once the T cell response had peaked. Females made up more of the donors, who were largely white British, and clonal diversity may have come out too low.

Sequencing was performed on peripheral blood, taken on day 0 of AZD1222 vaccination. This receptor was identified in an adult in good health. The genes are TRBV7-8 and TRBJ1-5; TRBD1 might be the D (6 bases). Here the CDR3 reads CASSLEVDRRDVFSQHF. The CDR3 nucleotides are TGTGCCAGCAGCTTAGAAGTTGACAGGAGGGATGTTTTTTCCCAGCATTTT.